A selection of T cell receptor beta chains follows, all from one sample in a study of shared clonotypes between healthy human individuals. Only in-frame clones appear in the TCRdb table, and some are missing; sequencing was by immunoSEQ multiplex PCR. The sample has about 520,000 clones; roughly 95% are singletons. The sample comprised naive CD4+ T cells sorted from blood. All receptors derive from a woman under 40 in good health. The conserved cysteine and the conserved F or W are not part of the CDR3 here.

v_call cdr3_aa
TRBV28 AAGTKPQETQY
TRBV11-2 ASSPIAGSSYEQY
TRBV9 ASSVDRAFFYGYT
TRBV28 ASSDPMGTGVHGELF
TRBV28 ASRRSGGIGYT
TRBV28 ASSVRGGSSGNTIY
TRBV6-1 ASSQRMNTEAF
TRBV4-1 ASSRGRGTSFPRDTQY
TRBV28 ASRRDEPYEQY
TRBV6-5 ASRGTGYNEQF
TRBV9 ASSVGPYQSYEQY
TRBV6-4 ASSDSGLAGAHEQF
TRBV28 ASSLMISLTSSSYEQY
TRBV5-6 ASSHSGTSFSYEQY
TRBV28 ASSPAPLAGGLGQY
TRBV10-3 AISESTGGPYEQY
TRBV28 ASSLKLGGAYEQY
TRBV11-2 ASSLRGTGSGNTIY
TRBV13 ASSPETSSGGELF
TRBV5-4 ASSFNRETQY
TRBV6-6 ASSNNYGYT
TRBV28 ASNVAGRHYEQY
TRBV27 ASLPSSSYEQY
TRBV7-2 ASSLNSYEQF
TRBV5-5 ASSLGWPNTEAF
TRBV6-1 ASIDANTGELF
TRBV5-1 ASSLLSGMNTEAF
TRBV14 ASSPRRDTGELF
TRBV6-5 ASSYYQGGTGELF
TRBV5-1 ASRSQETQY
TRBV27 ASSLFVNQPQH
TRBV15 ATSRDADRQGEKLF
TRBV4-2 ASSQDQPRDEQY
TRBV5-1 ASRPDSNSNQPQH
TRBV11-2 ASSLIFSLADYNEQF
TRBV6-5 ASSYRDSYNEQF
TRBV30 AWTRQGRSEAF
TRBV7-9 ASISWTGEDTEAF
TRBV5-1 ASSRAQGAKNIQY
TRBV4-2 ASSPTGTGSTYEQY
TRBV28 ASSLSGTGGEKANVLT
TRBV9 ASSQSDLGELF
TRBV28 ASSSVGQFYGYT
TRBV7-2 ASSETLAGGEQF
TRBV11-2 ASRRTANEQF
TRBV30 AWNTGGGCQPQH
TRBV4-2 ASSQDHDYEQF
TRBV6-1 ASSSGLQGSYEQY
TRBV5-1 ASSLAVRASGPSTDTQY
TRBV6-5 ASSYARGLNQPQH
TRBV29-1 SAWGRVQGSYNEQF
TRBV7-8 ASSLGDRGRIDTQY
TRBV7-8 ASSKGLAQETQY
TRBV28 ASRSTGGYT
TRBV28 ASSLYRSYEQY
TRBV18 ASSPGRTSYEQY
TRBV5-1 ASMDLAGNTGELF
TRBV7-8 ASSLGLNNYGYT
TRBV11-2 ASSLDNDVAGEYEQY